What follows are 20 T cell receptor beta chains derived from one specimen sequenced in a study of shared clonotypes between healthy human individuals (TCRdb year 2020). The library was obtained by the immunoSEQ multiplex PCR assay. TCRdb's version of the immuneACCESS table is confined to in-frame rearrangements and falls short of the full clone set. An unresolved V gene accounts for under half of the shortfall where checked; the remainder is of unknown origin. The sample data list hundreds of thousands of clones, and around 78% of these were observed just once. 1.5% to 2% of the sample comes from the top ten. Sequenced input: memory CD4+ T cells sorted from blood. The cell subset or site label here, explained by the study, means: CD45RA-negative fraction. All receptors derive from a woman aged 25 to 45 in good health.

The J gene is TRBJ1-1, the V gene TRBV2, with D unclear. Trimming removed 4 bases at V and 8 bases at J, with 8 bases between. Germline CDR1 and CDR2: SNHLY and FYNNEI. The CDR3 has 11 residues. The DNA of the CDR3 is TGTGCCAGCAGTGTGGTCGGGGAAGCTTTCTTT. This codes for CASSVVGEAFF. Filled out from reference TRBV2 and TRBJ1-1, the complete variable domain reads EPEVTQTPSHQVTQMGQEVILRCVPISNHLYFYWYRQILGQKVEFLVSFYNNEISEKSEIFDDQFSVERPDGSNFTLKIRSTKLEDSAMYFCASSVVGEAFFGQGTRLTVV.

The J gene is TRBJ1-5, the V gene TRBV19; perhaps TRBD1 as D (5 bases). Germline V lookup: CDR1 LNHDA, CDR2 SQIVND (reference sequence). This CDR3 is built from 14 residues. V was trimmed by 6 bases and J by 5 bases, leaving 14 bases between them. The CDR3 region is CASSLRQRDQPQHF. CDR3 DNA: TGTGCCAGTAGCCTACGACAGCGAGATCAGCCCCAGCATTTT.

V gene TRBV7-3 combines with J gene TRBJ2-2; a possible D gene is TRBD1 (6 bases). Trimming removed 6 bases from V and 5 bases from J, with 10 bases in between. There are 13 residues in the CDR3. Germline V gene sequence: CDR1 SGHTA, CDR2 FQGTGA. The CDR3 DNA follows: TGTGCCAGCAGTCCAGGGGAGACCGGGGAGCTGTTTTTT. This translates into CASSPGETGELFF.

This clone was seen only a few times. This chain connects TRBV2 to TRBJ2-3; the D is unclear. The germline gives CDR1 SNHLY, CDR2 FYNNEI. With 8 bases removed from V and 1 base from J, the gap between germline ends came to 10 bases. This CDR3 is 13 amino acids long. In DNA form, the CDR3 reads TGTGCCAGCCACATAACCCGCACAGATACGCAGTATTTT. This encodes CASHITRTDTQYF.

CDR3 residues: CASRWDRVHTGELFF. For the CDR3, the DNA is TGTGCCAGCAGATGGGACAGGGTACACACCGGGGAGCTGTTTTTT. The chain joins TRBV6-1 to TRBJ2-2, with TRBD1 matching 9 bases. The germline V gene has CDR1 MNHNS and CDR2 SASEGT. V lost 6 bases and J lost 3; bases outside the gene matches: 5. The CDR3 length is 15 residues.

This clone was detected only a few times. This chain's CDR3 is CASTRTWTVYGYTF. DNA for the CDR3: TGTGCCAGCACCCGAACCTGGACGGTCTATGGCTACACCTTC. The gene calls are TRBV28 and TRBJ1-2; D unresolved. From germline, CDR1 is MDHEN and CDR2 SYDVKM. This CDR3 has 14 residues. Trimming pared 7 bases from V and 4 bases from J, leaving 16 bases between.

The J gene is TRBJ2-3, the V gene TRBV6-5; 8 positions agree with TRBD1. The germline V gene has CDR1 MNHEY and CDR2 SVGAGI. This CDR3 spans 14 amino acids. The V segment lost 7 bases and the J segment 8 bases; nucleotides outside the gene matches: 11. CDR3 in amino acids: CASTQDREGGTQYF. CDR3 nucleotide sequence: TGTGCCAGCACCCAGGACAGGGAAGGCGGTACGCAGTATTTT.

This rearrangement joins TRBV27 to TRBJ2-3; 9 nucleotides align to TRBD2. With V trimmed by 6 bases and J by 4 bases, 5 bases remained unmatched. The CDR3 has 14 residues. From germline, CDR1 is MNHEY and CDR2 SMNVEV (reference sequence). The CDR3: CASRPGLASDTQYF. In nucleotides, the CDR3 is TGTGCCAGCAGGCCGGGACTAGCTTCAGATACGCAGTATTTT.

The chain couples TRBV2 to TRBJ1-2; TRBD1 is a possible D gene (5 bases). The CDR3 runs to 14 residues. Germline V gene sequence: CDR1 SNHLY, CDR2 FYNNEI. Trimming shortened V by 3 bases and J by 10 bases, and 18 bases separated the two germline ends. CDR3 coding DNA: TGTGCCAGCAGTGACCTGGGACGGACCCTGACCTACACCTTC. As protein: CASSDLGRTLTYTF. The variable domain in full, completed from reference TRBV2 and TRBJ1-2, reads EPEVTQTPSHQVTQMGQEVILRCVPISNHLYFYWYRQILGQKVEFLVSFYNNEISEKSEIFDDQFSVERPDGSNFTLKIRSTKLEDSAMYFCASSDLGRTLTYTFGSGTRLTVV.

The chain is built from TRBV27 and TRBJ2-1; 13 bases line up with TRBD2. The CDR3 is 18 residues long. The V segment lost 5 bases and the J segment 5 bases; nucleotides outside the gene matches: 12. The germline V gene has CDR1 MNHEY and CDR2 SMNVEV (reference sequence). Here the CDR3 DNA reads TGTGCCAGCAGTAAACTCCCTACTAGCGGGAGGGCCCACAATGAGCAGTTCTTC. It specifies CASSKLPTSGRAHNEQFF.

V gene TRBV5-3 combines with J gene TRBJ1-5; D not resolved. TRBV5-3 is an ORF, with its function uncertain. This CDR3 comprises 14 residues. Between the trimmed V and J ends, which lost 4 bases and 3 bases, there was a span of 11 bases. The CDR3 nucleotides read TGTGCCAGAAGCCCGCCGGGTGTCAATCAGCCCCAGCATTTT. This encodes CARSPPGVNQPQHF.

J is TRBJ2-7 and V is TRBV4-1; maybe TRBD1 (6 bases). Between the trimmed V and J ends, which lost 1 base and 0 bases, there was a span of 10 bases. Germline CDR1 MGHRA, CDR2 YSYEKL. The CDR3 is 15 amino acids. In DNA form, the CDR3 reads TGCGCCAGCAGCCAAGCCGGACAGTCCTCCTACGAGCAGTACTTC. Amino acids: CASSQAGQSSYEQYF.

This clone was recorded once. A much more abundant neighbour one base away suggests this may be a read error. The CDR3 here is CATRDSYSNQPQHF. The CDR3 DNA reads as TGTGCCACCAGGGACAGCTATAGCAATCAGCCCCAGCATTTT. The chain recombines TRBV5-8 with TRBJ1-5, with TRBD1 matching 7 bases. This CDR3 is built from 14 residues. CDR1 is SGHTS, CDR2 YDEGEE, per germline. Trimming took 9 bases from V and 0 from J; bases not matched to a gene: 6.

Remarks on this clone: A far bigger clonotype differs at one base, so this is likely a read error. The gene calls are TRBV29-1 and TRBJ2-7; perhaps TRBD1 as D (5 bases). Germline CDR1 and CDR2: SQVTM and ANQGSEA. V was cut by 6 bases and J by 3 bases, with 15 bases left in between. The CDR3 runs 13 residues. The CDR3: CSVTDFTNYEQYF. The CDR3 DNA reads TGCAGCGTGACAGATTTCACAAACTACGAGCAGTACTTC.

The chain couples TRBV27 to TRBJ2-1, with D possibly being TRBD1 or TRBD2 (6 bases each). This CDR3 spans 14 amino acids. The V end lost 6 bases, the J end lost 3 bases, and 12 bases lay between the germline ends. The germline gives CDR1 MNHEY, CDR2 SMNVEV (reference sequence). The CDR3 is CASRLRGVYNEQFF. CDR3 sequence (DNA): TGTGCCAGCAGATTAAGGGGGGTCTACAATGAGCAGTTCTTC.

The chain recombines TRBV27 with TRBJ2-7; the D is unclear. The CDR3 has 13 residues. The germline V and J ends were trimmed by 6 bases and 4 bases, with 13 bases remaining between them. Germline loops: CDR1 MNHEY, CDR2 SMNVEV (reference sequence). CDR3 coding DNA: TGTGCCAGCAGCCGCATATTGGGATACGAGCAGTACTTC. It translates to CASSRILGYEQYF.

As for this clone: This sample includes further DNA sequences coding for the same CDR3. The rearrangement joins TRBV20-1 to TRBJ1-4; D is uncertain. The V end was cut by 5 bases, the J end by 5 bases, with 6 bases between. Germline lookup yields CDR1 DFQATT and CDR2 SNEGSKA (reference sequence). This CDR3 has 11 residues. The CDR3 region is CSAPLNEKLFF. The CDR3 DNA sequence: TGCAGTGCTCCACTAAATGAAAAACTGTTTTTT.

The chain carries TRBV6-1 and TRBJ1-3; 9 bases are shared with TRBD1. The CDR3 runs 16 residues. Per germline, CDR1 MNHNS and CDR2 SASEGT. The trim removed 2 bases at V and 1 base at J, leaving 3 bases unmatched. The CDR3, as DNA: TGTGCCAGCAGTGAACCCGGGACAGGGTCTGGAAACACCATATATTTT. This translates into CASSEPGTGSGNTIYF.

The chain employs TRBV10-3 and TRBJ2-7; 7 bases match TRBD2. Trimming at V came to 6 bases and at J to 1 base, leaving 3 bases not matched to a gene. The germline V gene has CDR1 ENHRY and CDR2 SYGVKD. This CDR3 spans 13 amino acids. CDR3 DNA sequence: TGTGCCATCAGACGGGAGGCGTCCTACGAGCAGTACTTC. Amino acids: CAIRREASYEQYF.

The J gene is TRBJ1-5, the V gene TRBV18; no clear D. CDR1 KGHSH and CDR2 LQKENI come from the germline V gene. The CDR3 loop spans 14 amino acids. Trimming took off 1 base at V and 3 bases at J, with 7 bases between the two ends. The CDR3 DNA reads TGTGCCAGCTCACCACTTCCAGTCAATCAGCCCCAGCATTTT. Residues: CASSPLPVNQPQHF.